Listed below are T cell receptor beta chains from one sample, sequenced in a study of T cell changes during pregnancy in multiple sclerosis. The table came from immunoSEQ multiplex PCR; TCRdb's copy has only in-frame clones and leaves some out. The sample shows 55,000 to 65,000 clones, 90% to 95% of them seen only once. This material consisted of peripheral blood, taken in the first trimester of pregnancy. These receptors were taken from a female donor with multiple sclerosis, enrolled in a pregnancy study. Each CDR3 is given with its conserved first and last residue. A D gene is named only where the DNA matches it firmly. The size of a clone is reported for some rows only, either as once, few or many, or as a class for expanded clones.

J: TRBJ2-3; size: -; D: -; length: 13; V: TRBV19; DNA: TGTGCCAGTAAGGCGGGCAGCACAGATACGCAGTATTTT; CDR3: CASKAGSTDTQYF
J: TRBJ2-1; size: -; D: TRBD2; length: 13; V: TRBV7-2; DNA: TGTGCCAGCAGCGGGGGGGGAACTAATGAGCAGTTCTTC; CDR3: CASSGGGTNEQFF
J: TRBJ1-1; size: -; D: TRBD1; length: 15; V: TRBV18; DNA: TGTGCCAGCTCACCACAGGGGGCCCTAAACACTGAAGCTTTCTTT; CDR3: CASSPQGALNTEAFF
J: TRBJ1-2; size: -; D: TRBD1; length: 17; V: TRBV5-4; DNA: TGTGCCAGCAGCTTGGGACAGGGGGCAGGGGCTAACTATGGCTACACCTTC; CDR3: CASSLGQGAGANYGYTF
J: TRBJ2-1; size: -; D: -; length: 14; V: TRBV2; DNA: TGTGCCAGCTGCGGACACGGAGTTGGGAATGAGCAGTTCTTC; CDR3: CASCGHGVGNEQFF
J: TRBJ1-1; size: -; D: -; length: 14; V: TRBV4-2; DNA: TGTGCCAGCAGCCGTCCTACAGGGTCGACTGAAGCTTTCTTT; CDR3: CASSRPTGSTEAFF
J: TRBJ1-1; size: -; D: -; length: 15; V: TRBV6-6; DNA: TGTGCCAGCAGAATCGGTGAAGGGAGAAGCACTGAAGCTTTCTTT; CDR3: CASRIGEGRSTEAFF
J: TRBJ2-7; size: -; D: -; length: 12; V: TRBV6-5; DNA: TGTGCCAGCAGTTCCCAGGGGGGCGAGCAGTACTTC; CDR3: CASSSQGGEQYF
J: TRBJ1-4; size: -; D: -; length: 14; V: TRBV6-4; DNA: TGTGCCAGCAGTGAAAGGCAAACTGGCGAAAAACTATTTTTT; CDR3: CASSERQTGEKLFF
J: TRBJ2-7; size: -; D: TRBD1; length: 16; V: TRBV7-2; DNA: TGTGCCAGCAGCTTAGAGGTGGGCCAGGGGGCTTACGAGCAGTACTTC; CDR3: CASSLEVGQGAYEQYF
J: TRBJ2-7; size: -; D: -; length: 11; V: TRBV29-1; DNA: TGCAGCGTTGAATACTCATACGAGCAGTACTTC; CDR3: CSVEYSYEQYF
J: TRBJ2-1; size: -; D: TRBD2; length: 14; V: TRBV6-5; DNA: TGTGCCAGCAGGGTAGTAGCGGGGGATACTAAGCAGTTCTTC; CDR3: CASRVVAGDTKQFF
J: TRBJ2-3; size: -; D: TRBD2; length: 18; V: TRBV7-3; DNA: TGTGCCAGCAGCTTATGGTCCACTAGCGGGGGGGCCGCGGATACGCAGTATTTT; CDR3: CASSLWSTSGGAADTQYF
J: TRBJ2-3; size: -; D: -; length: 13; V: TRBV1; DNA: TGCACCAGCAGCTTAGACTCCACAGATACGCAGTATTTT; CDR3: CTSSLDSTDTQYF
J: TRBJ1-6; size: once; D: -; length: 18; V: TRBV27; DNA: TGTGCCAGCAGTTCCTACCGGGGGTCTAGCTCCTATAATTCACCCCTCCACTTT; CDR3: CASSSYRGSSSYNSPLHF
J: TRBJ2-5; size: -; D: -; length: 17; V: TRBV11-1; DNA: TGTGCCAGCAGCTCCGGAGGGAGCGGGCGCCCTGGGGAGACCCAGTACTTC; CDR3: CASSSGGSGRPGETQYF
J: TRBJ1-1; size: -; D: -; length: 14; V: TRBV5-5; DNA: TGTGCCAGCGTCCCAGGCCCCATGAACACTGAAGCTTTCTTT; CDR3: CASVPGPMNTEAFF
J: TRBJ2-7; size: -; D: -; length: 12; V: TRBV29-1; DNA: TGCAGCGCTACGGACAACTCCTACGAGCAGTACTTC; CDR3: CSATDNSYEQYF
J: TRBJ1-1; size: -; D: -; length: 12; V: TRBV9; DNA: TGTGCCAGCAGCCCCCCGTACACTGAAGCTTTCTTT; CDR3: CASSPPYTEAFF
J: TRBJ1-6; size: -; D: -; length: 14; V: TRBV6-5; DNA: TGTGCCAGCAGCCGAATCGTTAGTAATTCACCCCTCCACTTT; CDR3: CASSRIVSNSPLHF
J: TRBJ2-5; size: -; D: -; length: 13; V: TRBV12-5; DNA: TGTGCTAGTGGTTTTTTCGGGTTTGAGACCCAGTACTTC; CDR3: CASGFFGFETQYF
J: TRBJ1-4; size: few; D: TRBD1; length: 14; V: TRBV30; DNA: TGTGCCTGGAGTCCAGGCAGGGGGCATGAAAAACTGTTTTTT; CDR3: CAWSPGRGHEKLFF
J: TRBJ2-3; size: -; D: -; length: 16; V: TRBV7-3; DNA: TGTGCCAGCAGCTTGAGTTCCGGCGGGGTGGGGGATACGCAGTATTTT; CDR3: CASSLSSGGVGDTQYF
J: TRBJ2-3; size: -; D: TRBD2; length: 17; V: TRBV28; DNA: TGTGCCAGCAGTCCCCCGGGACTAGCGGGGGGACTAGATACGCAGTATTTT; CDR3: CASSPPGLAGGLDTQYF
J: TRBJ1-2; size: -; D: -; length: 14; V: TRBV2; DNA: TGTGCCAGCAGTGGGGGGCAGACTTTGTATGGCTACACCTTC; CDR3: CASSGGQTLYGYTF
J: TRBJ1-5; size: -; D: -; length: 13; V: TRBV5-6; DNA: TGTGCCAGCAGCCCCGGGGGAAATCAGCCCCAGCATTTT; CDR3: CASSPGGNQPQHF
J: TRBJ2-7; size: -; D: -; length: 19; V: TRBV7-2; DNA: TGTGCCAGCAGCTTAGGAGCGGGACATACTCAACCAAACTCCTACGAGCAGTACTTC; CDR3: CASSLGAGHTQPNSYEQYF
J: TRBJ2-7; size: -; D: -; length: 13; V: TRBV7-9; DNA: TGTGCCAGCAGCTCCCCGGATCGGGGCGAGCAGTACTTC; CDR3: CASSSPDRGEQYF
J: TRBJ1-2; size: -; D: -; length: 15; V: TRBV6-5; DNA: TGTGCCAGCAGTTACTTAGGCAGTGGGCCTGATGGCTACACCTTC; CDR3: CASSYLGSGPDGYTF
J: TRBJ1-4; size: -; D: TRBD1; length: 20; V: TRBV27; DNA: TGTGCCAGCAGTTTGTTCAGGGGGTTAGCGGTGGGATTAACTAATGAAAAACTGTTTTTT; CDR3: CASSLFRGLAVGLTNEKLFF
J: TRBJ2-3; size: -; D: TRBD2; length: 17; V: TRBV7-2; DNA: TGTGCCAGCAGCCTCCTTACTAGCGGAAGGGGAACAGATACGCAGTATTTT; CDR3: CASSLLTSGRGTDTQYF
J: TRBJ2-5; size: -; D: TRBD2; length: 15; V: TRBV5-4; DNA: TGTGCCAGCAGCTTGGACGGGGGGTCCCAAGAGACCCAGTACTTC; CDR3: CASSLDGGSQETQYF
J: TRBJ1-6; size: -; D: TRBD1; length: 14; V: TRBV19; DNA: TGTGCCAGTAGACCGGGACAGGGGTATTCACCCCTCCACTTT; CDR3: CASRPGQGYSPLHF
J: TRBJ2-1; size: -; D: TRBD1; length: 14; V: TRBV12-5; DNA: TGTGCTAGTGGTTTTGACAGGGGCTACAATGAGCAGTTCTTC; CDR3: CASGFDRGYNEQFF
J: TRBJ2-5; size: -; D: TRBD2; length: 14; V: TRBV10-3; DNA: TGTGCCATCAGTGATAGCGGGGGTCAGGAGACCCAGTACTTC; CDR3: CAISDSGGQETQYF
J: TRBJ1-5; size: -; D: -; length: 16; V: TRBV7-8; DNA: TGTGCCAGCAGCGACAGGAATCCTTATAGCAATCAGCCCCAGCATTTT; CDR3: CASSDRNPYSNQPQHF
J: TRBJ1-6; size: -; D: TRBD1; length: 16; V: TRBV30; DNA: TGTGCCTGGAGTGTGGGGATGGGACAGCAGAATTCACCCCTCCACTTT; CDR3: CAWSVGMGQQNSPLHF
J: TRBJ2-7; size: -; D: -; length: 12; V: TRBV18; DNA: TGTGCCAGCTCACCAGGGCTATACGAGCAGTACTTC; CDR3: CASSPGLYEQYF
J: TRBJ2-5; size: -; D: TRBD2; length: 16; V: TRBV4-1; DNA: TGCGCCAGCACCCAGGGGCTAGCGGGGGGCCAAGAGACCCAGTACTTC; CDR3: CASTQGLAGGQETQYF
J: TRBJ2-2; size: -; D: TRBD1; length: 15; V: TRBV6-4; DNA: TGTGCCAGCAGGGAGGGACAGGGCGACACCGGGGAGCTGTTTTTT; CDR3: CASREGQGDTGELFF
J: TRBJ2-4; size: -; D: TRBD1; length: 16; V: TRBV25-1; DNA: TGTGCCAGCAGTGATAGGGGACAGGGGAGGGATAACATTCAGTACTTC; CDR3: CASSDRGQGRDNIQYF
J: TRBJ1-5; size: -; D: -; length: 15; V: TRBV18; DNA: TGTGCCAGCTCACCAAGCGGGGGGGGCTATCAGCCCCAGCATTTT; CDR3: CASSPSGGGYQPQHF
J: TRBJ2-3; size: -; D: -; length: 16; V: TRBV7-2; DNA: TGTGCCAGCAGCTTAGGGGCGGGGGCCGTCACAGATACGCAGTATTTT; CDR3: CASSLGAGAVTDTQYF
J: TRBJ2-3; size: -; D: -; length: 17; V: TRBV18; DNA: TGTGCCAGCTCGTCAGCGGGCTCCGCTGGAACCACAGATACGCAGTATTTT; CDR3: CASSSAGSAGTTDTQYF
J: TRBJ2-3; size: -; D: -; length: 15; V: TRBV5-6; DNA: TGTGCCAGCAGCCCGGACAGCTACGCCACAGATACGCAGTATTTT; CDR3: CASSPDSYATDTQYF
J: TRBJ1-2; size: -; D: -; length: 16; V: TRBV6-5; DNA: TGTGCCAGCAGTTACGCCGGTGTGGTACGGGGAGGTGGCTACACCTTC; CDR3: CASSYAGVVRGGGYTF
J: TRBJ1-1; size: -; D: TRBD1; length: 14; V: TRBV11-2; DNA: TGTGCCAGCAGCCTCCCGACAGGGTCGACTGAAGCTTTCTTT; CDR3: CASSLPTGSTEAFF
J: TRBJ2-6; size: -; D: -; length: 16; V: TRBV7-3; DNA: TGTGCCAGCAGCTTAATGGCCGTGTCTGGGGCCAACGTCCTGACTTTC; CDR3: CASSLMAVSGANVLTF
J: TRBJ1-6; size: few; D: -; length: 14; V: TRBV16; DNA: TGTGCCAGCGGTCGGACAGCCGAGGGCTCACCCCTCCACTTT; CDR3: CASGRTAEGSPLHF
J: TRBJ1-4; size: -; D: -; length: 16; V: TRBV15; DNA: TGTGCCACCAGCAGAGTTTCCGGACTCCTGGAGGAAAAACTGTTTTTT; CDR3: CATSRVSGLLEEKLFF
J: TRBJ2-1; size: -; D: -; length: 12; V: TRBV5-4; DNA: TGTGCCAGCAGCTACATTTACAATGAGCAGTTCTTC; CDR3: CASSYIYNEQFF
J: TRBJ1-2; size: -; D: -; length: 15; V: TRBV9; DNA: TGTGCCGGCAGCGTAGGCGGGGGGCTCTTCTCTGGCTACACCTTC; CDR3: CAGSVGGGLFSGYTF
J: TRBJ2-3; size: -; D: TRBD2; length: 15; V: TRBV7-7; DNA: TGTGCTAGCAGCCGCACTAGCGGGGGCCCAGATACGCAGTATTTT; CDR3: CASSRTSGGPDTQYF
J: TRBJ2-7; size: -; D: -; length: 14; V: TRBV9; DNA: TGTGCCAGCAGCACCCGACTAGGGCAGTACGAGCAGTACTTC; CDR3: CASSTRLGQYEQYF
J: TRBJ1-1; size: -; D: -; length: 13; V: TRBV5-8; DNA: TGTGCCAGCAGCTTGAACAGAGATTATGCAGCTTTCTTT; CDR3: CASSLNRDYAAFF
J: TRBJ1-3; size: -; D: -; length: 15; V: TRBV5-6; DNA: TGTGCCAGCAGCTTGGGTGGGGCTCATGGAAACACCATATATTTT; CDR3: CASSLGGAHGNTIYF
J: TRBJ2-5; size: -; D: -; length: 13; V: TRBV5-8; DNA: TGTGCCAGCAGCCCGAGGACAGAAGAGACCCAGTACTTC; CDR3: CASSPRTEETQYF